These 21 T cell receptor beta chains were sequenced from one sample in a study of T cells in localized non-small cell lung cancer. Sequenced by immunoSEQ multiplex PCR; TCRdb stores in-frame clones only, minus some. The sample yields 20,000 or so clones, about nine tenths seen once. The source was peripheral blood, collected before any cancer treatment. Receptor source: a woman aged 40 to 75 with stage I lung adenocarcinoma.

This rearrangement joins TRBV23-1 to TRBJ2-1, with TRBD1 matching 9 bases. TRBV23-1 falls under the ORF class, with uncertain function. The CDR3 has 15 residues. CDR3 coding DNA: TGCGGGGGGACAGGGCGCACCCTTCAGTACAATGAGCAGTTCTTC. Residues: CGGTGRTLQYNEQFF.

The chain is built from TRBV5-6 and TRBJ2-7; perhaps D is TRBD1 or TRBD2 (6 bases each). The germline CDR1 and CDR2 sequences are SGHDT and YYEEEE. This CDR3 has 13 residues. V was clipped by 1 base and J by 4 bases, with 9 bases between them. In DNA form, the CDR3 reads TGTGCCAGCAGCTTGTGGGGGGCTTACGAGCAGTACTTC. This encodes CASSLWGAYEQYF.

This clone appeared a single time. This chain links TRBV29-1 with TRBJ1-1; D remains ambiguous. The germline V and J ends were trimmed by 2 bases and 1 base, with 11 bases remaining between them. The V gene's germline CDR1 is SQVTM and CDR2 ANQGSEA. The CDR3 totals 14 residues. As DNA, the CDR3 is TGCAGCGTTGAAATCCGGGCAGGGAACACTGAAGCTTTCTTT. Protein: CSVEIRAGNTEAFF.

The chain has TRBV19 and TRBJ2-1; 8 bases match TRBD1. With 4 bases clipped from V and 6 bases from J, the junction kept 2 bases outside the gene matches. This CDR3 spans 13 amino acids. The V gene's germline CDR1 is LNHDA and CDR2 SQIVND (reference sequence). This CDR3 reads CASSTQGANEQFF. As DNA, the CDR3 is TGTGCCAGTAGTACTCAGGGGGCCAATGAGCAGTTCTTC.

This chain uses TRBV5-1 with TRBJ2-5; a weak D match, TRBD2 (6 bases). The germline gives CDR1 SGHRS, CDR2 YFSETQ. The CDR3 extends over 14 amino acids. V gave up 1 base and J gave up 2 bases, with 9 bases separating them. The CDR3 DNA is TGCGCCAGCAGCTTGCCAGGGACTCAAGAGACCCAGTACTTC. Translation: CASSLPGTQETQYF.

This chain connects TRBV5-4 to TRBJ2-7; no firm D call. CDR1 and CDR2 from the germline V gene are SGHNT and YYREEE (reference sequence). Trimming stripped 3 bases from V and 6 bases from J, with 10 bases between. This CDR3 is 12 amino acids long. CDR3 region: CASSSERGEQYF. Written as DNA, the CDR3 is TGTGCCAGCAGCTCCGAACGTGGCGAGCAGTACTTC.

This clone was recorded once. This chain connects TRBV6-1 to TRBJ2-5; no clear D. This CDR3 has 13 amino acids. The V end was cut by 5 bases, the J end by 0 bases, with 7 bases between. Germline-derived CDR1 and CDR2 are MNHNS and SASEGT. CDR3 nucleotides: TGTGCCAGCAGTCGACGGGACCAAGAGACCCAGTACTTC. As protein: CASSRRDQETQYF.

This sequence joins TRBV7-2 and TRBJ1-1, with 7 bases lining up with TRBD1. V was clipped by 4 bases and J by 4 bases; unmatched bases: 9. Germline-derived CDR1 and CDR2 are SGHTA and FQGNSA. The CDR3 has 15 residues. CDR3 amino acids: CASSSMTGLGTEAFF. For the CDR3, the DNA is TGTGCCAGCAGCTCAATGACAGGGCTTGGCACTGAAGCTTTCTTT.

The chain employs TRBV19 and TRBJ2-3; the D is unclear. The CDR3 runs to 14 residues. Trimming pared 8 bases from V and 0 bases from J, leaving 12 bases between. The germline V gene has CDR1 LNHDA and CDR2 SQIVND (reference sequence). The CDR3 loop reads CASSRNPSTDTQYF. The CDR3, as DNA: TGTGCCAGTTCCCGAAATCCTAGCACAGATACGCAGTATTTT.

The chain uses TRBV6-6 and TRBJ2-1; D unresolved. This CDR3 spans 13 amino acids. Germline V gives CDR1 MNHNY, CDR2 SVGAGI (reference sequence). The V gene lost 7 bases and the J gene lost 4 bases, with 11 bases spanning the gap. In nucleotides, the CDR3 is TGTGCCAGCACGCGCAGCGCGTACAATGAGCAGTTCTTC. This translates into CASTRSAYNEQFF.

In DNA, the CDR3 is TGTGCCAGCCGTGGGGGGGACAGGGTCGCCAATGAGCAGTTCTTC. Protein sequence: CASRGGDRVANEQFF. The chain recombines TRBV6-1 with TRBJ2-1, with TRBD1 matching 9 bases. Per germline, CDR1 MNHNS and CDR2 SASEGT. J lost 6 bases, V lost 8 bases, and 11 bases had no gene match. The CDR3 runs to 15 residues.

This clone was counted a single time. The chain is built from TRBV5-1 and TRBJ2-7; D is uncertain. The CDR3 sequence is 10 residues long. The germline CDR1 and CDR2 sequences are SGHRS and YFSETQ. The germline V and J ends were trimmed by 6 bases and 2 bases, with 3 bases remaining between them. Written as DNA, the CDR3 is TGCGCCAGCATCGCCTACGAGCAGTACTTC. Translation gives CASIAYEQYF. Full variable domain (missing parts from reference TRBV5-1 and TRBJ2-7): KAGVTQTPRYLIKTRGQQVTLSCSPISGHRSVSWYQQTPGQGLQFLFEYFSETQRNKGNFPGRFSGRQFSNSRSEMNVSTLELGDSALYLCASIAYEQYFGPGTRLTVT.

The genes are TRBV28 and TRBJ1-4, with D tentatively TRBD1 (5 bases). Between the trimmed V and J ends, which lost 5 bases and 6 bases, there was a span of 16 bases. CDR1 and CDR2 from the germline V gene are MDHEN and SYDVKM. The CDR3 has 15 amino acids. CDR3 in DNA: TGTGCCAGCAGTGCGTCAGGGTTTCGTCATGAAAAACTGTTTTTT. Translating it yields CASSASGFRHEKLFF.

The rearrangement links TRBV30 to TRBJ2-1; 7 nucleotides agree with TRBD2. This CDR3 region has 16 residues. Looked up from germline, CDR1 is GTSNPN and CDR2 is SVGIG (reference sequence). The V and J ends lost 5 bases and 6 bases, in that order; junction bases with no gene match: 16. CDR3 in amino acids: CAWGGESLPRSNEQFF. The CDR3 DNA sequence: TGTGCCTGGGGGGGGGAAAGCTTACCCAGGTCCAATGAGCAGTTCTTC.

This chain links TRBV7-2 with TRBJ2-5; 7 bases are shared with TRBD2. Germline CDR1 reads SGHTA; CDR2 reads FQGNSA. CDR3 length: 15 residues. The ends lost 8 bases at V and 5 bases at J; junction bases unmatched: 14. CDR3 amino acids: CASSIAGRAGETQYF. The CDR3 DNA follows: TGTGCCAGCTCCATAGCGGGTCGGGCTGGGGAGACCCAGTACTTC. Full variable domain (missing parts from reference TRBV7-2 and TRBJ2-5): GAGVSQSPSNKVTEKGKDVELRCDPISGHTALYWYRQSLGQGLEFLIYFQGNSAPDKSGLPSDRFSAERTGGSVSTLTIQRTQQEDSAVYLCASSIAGRAGETQYFGPGTRLLVL.

The chain links TRBV5-1 to TRBJ1-4, with D tentatively TRBD1 (6 bases). Trimming took 0 bases from V and 7 from J, leaving 13 bases between them. CDR3 size: 15 residues. Per the germline V gene, CDR1 is SGHRS and CDR2 is YFSETQ. The CDR3 nucleotides read TGCGCCAGCAGCTTGGACAGGGCAAGGAGTGAAAAACTGTTTTTT. As protein: CASSLDRARSEKLFF.

The chain is built from TRBV6-4 and TRBJ1-2; TRBD1 matches at 8 bases. Germline CDR1 reads MRHNA; CDR2 reads SNTAGT. The CDR3 has 13 amino acids. Trimming cost V 5 bases and J 8 bases; bases outside gene matches: 7. The CDR3 region is CASSPDRAGGYTF. The DNA for the CDR3 is TGTGCCAGCAGTCCGGACAGGGCGGGGGGCTACACCTTC.

The chain combines TRBV5-1 with TRBJ1-2; 9 nucleotides line up with TRBD1. Germline loops: CDR1 SGHRS, CDR2 YFSETQ. Unmatched junction bases numbered 10, after V lost 4 bases and J lost 6 bases. The CDR3 length is 15 residues. CDR3 sequence: CASSPSGTGSHGYTF. CDR3 DNA: TGCGCCAGCAGCCCCTCCGGGACAGGGAGTCATGGCTACACCTTC.

The chain combines TRBV7-9 with TRBJ2-2; the D gene is possibly TRBD1 (6 bases). Trimming removed 3 bases at V and 6 bases at J, with 11 bases between. CDR3 length equals 14 residues. Germline CDR1 is SEHNR and CDR2 is FQNEAQ (reference sequence). For the CDR3, the DNA is TGTGCCAGCAGCTTTTCCACAGGGTCCGGGGAGCTGTTTTTT. This gives the protein CASSFSTGSGELFF.

The DNA for the CDR3 is TGTGCCAGCACAATGGGGTCAGATACGCAGTATTTT. Translation: CASTMGSDTQYF. This chain uses TRBV7-2 with TRBJ2-3; D remains ambiguous. Trimming took 7 bases from V and 4 from J, leaving 9 bases between them. The CDR3 totals 12 residues. Germline V gives CDR1 SGHTA, CDR2 FQGNSA.

The V call is TRBV9, the J call TRBJ2-3; D gene unclear. The CDR3 runs to 14 residues. Germline CDR1 is SGDLS and CDR2 is YYNGEE. V gave up 2 bases and J gave up 2 bases, with 9 bases separating them. The chain's CDR3 is CASSVGGTTDTQYF. CDR3 bases: TGTGCCAGCAGCGTGGGTGGAACCACAGATACGCAGTATTTT.